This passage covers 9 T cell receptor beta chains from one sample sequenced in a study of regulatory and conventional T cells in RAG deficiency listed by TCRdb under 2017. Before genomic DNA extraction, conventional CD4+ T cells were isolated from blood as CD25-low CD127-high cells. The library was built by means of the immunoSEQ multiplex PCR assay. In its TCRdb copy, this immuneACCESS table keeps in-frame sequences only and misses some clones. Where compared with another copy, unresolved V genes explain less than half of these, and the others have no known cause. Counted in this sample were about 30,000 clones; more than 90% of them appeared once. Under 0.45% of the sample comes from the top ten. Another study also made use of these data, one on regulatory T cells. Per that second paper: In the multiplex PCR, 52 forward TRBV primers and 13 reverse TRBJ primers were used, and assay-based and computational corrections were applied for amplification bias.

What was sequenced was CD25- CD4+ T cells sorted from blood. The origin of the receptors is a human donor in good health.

The CDR3 nucleotides read TGTGCCAGTAGGACCGGGACAGGGGTTTTGGAGACCCAGTACTTC. Protein sequence: CASRTGTGVLETQYF. The rearrangement links TRBV19 to TRBJ2-5; TRBD1 agrees at 10 bases. CDR3 length: 15 residues. CDR1 is LNHDA, CDR2 SQIVND, per germline (reference sequence). Germline trimming cut 6 bases from V and 5 bases from J; bases unmatched to any gene: 9.

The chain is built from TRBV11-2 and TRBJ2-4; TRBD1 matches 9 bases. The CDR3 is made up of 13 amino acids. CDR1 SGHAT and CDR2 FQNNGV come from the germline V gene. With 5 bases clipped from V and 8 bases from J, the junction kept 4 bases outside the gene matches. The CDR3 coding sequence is TGTGCCAGCAGCATGGACAGGGGCGACATTCAGTACTTC. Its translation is CASSMDRGDIQYF.

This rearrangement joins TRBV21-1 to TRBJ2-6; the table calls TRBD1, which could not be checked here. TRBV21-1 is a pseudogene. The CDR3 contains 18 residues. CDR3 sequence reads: CASSKLLNIGSGANVLTF. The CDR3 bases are TGTGCCAGCAGCAAACTTCTGAACATTGGCTCTGGGGCCAACGTCCTGACTTTC.

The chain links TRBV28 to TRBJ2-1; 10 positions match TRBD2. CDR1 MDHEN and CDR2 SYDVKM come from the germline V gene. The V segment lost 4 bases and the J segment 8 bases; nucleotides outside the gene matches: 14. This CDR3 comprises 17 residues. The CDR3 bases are TGTGCCAGCAGTTCCCTAGACCGAGCGGGAGGGCCGTATGAGCAGTTCTTC. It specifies CASSSLDRAGGPYEQFF.

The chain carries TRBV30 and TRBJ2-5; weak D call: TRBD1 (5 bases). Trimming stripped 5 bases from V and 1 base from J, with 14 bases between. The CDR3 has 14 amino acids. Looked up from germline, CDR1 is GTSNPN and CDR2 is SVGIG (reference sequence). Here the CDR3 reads CAWVKTGSQETQYF. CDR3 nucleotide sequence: TGTGCCTGGGTTAAAACAGGCAGCCAAGAGACCCAGTACTTC.

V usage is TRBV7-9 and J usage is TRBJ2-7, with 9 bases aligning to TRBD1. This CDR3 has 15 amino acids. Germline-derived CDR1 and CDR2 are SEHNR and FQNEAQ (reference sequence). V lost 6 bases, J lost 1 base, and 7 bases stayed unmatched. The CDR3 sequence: CASRHTGTGSYEQYF. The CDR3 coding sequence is TGTGCCAGCAGGCATACCGGGACAGGGTCCTACGAGCAGTACTTC. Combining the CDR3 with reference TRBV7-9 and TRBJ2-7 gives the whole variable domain DTGVSQNPRHKITKRGQNVTFRCDPISEHNRLYWYRQTLGQGPEFLTYFQNEAQLEKSRLLSDRFSAERPKGSFSTLEIQRTEQGDSAMYLCASRHTGTGSYEQYFGPGTRLTVT.

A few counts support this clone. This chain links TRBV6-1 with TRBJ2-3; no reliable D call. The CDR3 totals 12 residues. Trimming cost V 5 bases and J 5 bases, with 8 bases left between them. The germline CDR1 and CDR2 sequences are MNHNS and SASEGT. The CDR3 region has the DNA TGTGCCAGCAGTCCTCGGTTAGATACGCAGTATTTT. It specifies CASSPRLDTQYF.

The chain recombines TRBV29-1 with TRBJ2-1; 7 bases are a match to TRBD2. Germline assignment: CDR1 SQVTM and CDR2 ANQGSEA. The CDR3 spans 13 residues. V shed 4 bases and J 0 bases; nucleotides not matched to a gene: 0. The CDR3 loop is CSVGTSSYNEQFF. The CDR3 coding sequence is TGCAGCGTTGGGACTAGCTCCTACAATGAGCAGTTCTTC.

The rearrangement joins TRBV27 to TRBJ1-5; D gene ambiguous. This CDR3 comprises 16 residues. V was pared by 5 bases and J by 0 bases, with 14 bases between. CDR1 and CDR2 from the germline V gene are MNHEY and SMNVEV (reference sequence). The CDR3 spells CASSPRPPYSNQPQHF. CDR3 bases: TGTGCCAGCAGTCCCAGGCCCCCCTATAGCAATCAGCCCCAGCATTTT.